The entry below gives a single T cell receptor beta chain sequence along with its context. Its antigen has not been determined. There are no base qualities to consult, and no much larger clone falls within one base. From the cysteine through the phenylalanine, the CDR3 covers 15 amino acids. Only CDR3 DNA is held: 45 bases, read in frame from base 1. Trimming removed 5 bases from V and 7 bases from J, leaving 18 bases between the germline ends. The germline V gene (reference sequence) yields SEHNR for CDR1 and FQNEAQ for CDR2. Genomic DNA extracted from tumor biopsies or peripheral blood was used for bulk TCRbeta sequencing, with input ranging from roughly 616 ng to 6,500 ng. All patients had histologically proven advanced or metastatic basal or squamous cell carcinoma and were poor candidates for surgical resection. The basal cell carcinoma cohort was made up of about 10 patients, and bulk tumor TCR sequencing was performed for about 8 of these patients.

Deep TCRbeta sequencing was performed with the immunoSEQ platform. In the source study's methods: Only productive rearrangements were exported from the immunoSEQ Analyzer for downstream analysis. T cell phenotypes were assigned to bulk TCRbeta clonotypes by matching the clonotypes to single-cell RNA+TCR-seq clones with the same TCRbeta sequence. Tumor enrichment of a clone was calculated by dividing the clone's tumor frequency by the clone's PBMC frequency, both taken from bulk TCR sequencing. TCRs were sorted with GLIPH into specificity groups, meaning clusters of distinct TCRs that share CDR3 motifs and likely recognize common antigens. TCRdb stores this immuneACCESS table with in-frame sequences only. Part of the clones is absent; in the studies checked, under half of the shortfall reflects unresolved V genes, and no reason is known for the rest. V and J calls and clone size are given by that table; D and trimming were obtained from the DNA. The sample table lists some 18,000 clones, 81% of them with a count of one. The ten largest make up approximately 25% of the sample.

The data derive from a study of T cells in tumors after PD-1 blockade (dated by TCRdb to about 2019). About the investigation overall: Patients with prior checkpoint blockade, systemic immunosuppressant use, or recent radiotherapy or other anti-cancer therapy within 4 weeks were excluded. To compare clonotypes in blood versus tumor, bulk TCR sequencing was run on under 11 peripheral blood samples drawn from four to six patients. Some patients also continued taking vismodegib 150 mg daily during anti-PD-1 treatment. RECIST version 1.1 was used to assess clinical response. Using site-matched tumors from BCC or SCC patients sampled before and after anti-PD-1 therapy, the study carried out paired single-cell RNA and TCR sequencing. Patients were treated with either pembrolizumab 200 mg every 3 weeks or cemiplimab 350 mg every 2 weeks. Peripheral blood samples averaged about 110,000 TCR templates (range roughly 24,000-280,000) and about 40,000 unique clonotypes. What the research found in general, with its limitations: About two fifths of the TCR clonotypes from tumors also showed up in blood, and some novel exhausted tumor clones were present in pre-treatment blood, which suggests peripheral recruitment. Where the novel T cell clones came from was not identified, and possible sources could include lymphoid organs or rare unexpanded clones inside the tumor or in the tumor periphery.

The chain is assembled from TRBV7-9 and TRBJ2-1; TRBD2 is possibly the D segment (6 matching bases). The source material was PBMCs, sampled after anti-PD-1 therapy. This TCR was sampled from a human donor with advanced basal cell or squamous cell carcinoma (not recorded which). This receptor has the CDR3 CASSLRRGLGNEQFF. The bases read TGTGCCAGCAGCCTCCGGAGGGGATTGGGTAATGAGCAGTTCTTC.